This entry is about one T cell receptor (beta chain). This sample is drawn from a study of shared clonotypes between healthy human individuals. Trimming stripped 5 bases from V and 5 bases from J, with 15 bases between. Germline V gene lookup returns CDR1 KGHSH and CDR2 LQKENI. The CDR3 consists of 14 residues. Assay: immunoSEQ multiplex PCR; the TCRdb copy retains only in-frame clones and omits some. The sample includes a few hundred thousand clones, approximately 74% seen only once; the top ten take approximately 10%. The source of this sequence is a man aged 25 to 45 in good health. V usage is TRBV18 and J usage is TRBJ2-5; D is undetermined. The sequencing sample was made of memory CD4+ T cells sorted from blood. As for subset: CD45RA-negative fraction. CDR3 nucleotide sequence: TGTGCCAGCTCAGACTCGCAACCCCGGGAGACCCAGTACTTC. Translating gives CASSDSQPRETQYF.